This paragraph covers one T cell receptor (beta chain) sequence. As yet, its antigen is unknown. The data are from a study of T cell responses to AZD1222 COVID-19 vaccine. Measured with immunoSEQ multiplex PCR; TCRdb has only the in-frame clones, and not every one. The sample comprises roughly 150,000 clones, 80% to 90% of which are singletons, and approximately 6.9% rests with the top ten. Germline V lookup: CDR1 MNHNS, CDR2 SASEGT. CDR3 length: 15 residues. With 0 bases removed from V and 4 bases from J, the gap between germline ends came to 12 bases. Whole-study results and caveats: Clonal diversity may have been underestimated, and the donors were mostly white British, with more females than males. At 160-218 and 743-854, vaccine-associated CD4 TCRs were dominant, and they spanned spike. No day 14 peak samples; only post-peak repertoires were characterized. Just five to seven people given AZD1222 tested seropositive at baseline.

This TCR was sampled from an adult in good health. Sequences were derived from peripheral blood, sampled on day 0 of AZD1222 vaccination. This rearrangement joins TRBV6-1 to TRBJ1-2, with D unresolved. For the CDR3, the DNA is TGTGCCAGCAGTGAAGCGCCGAAGGATCTCTATGGCTACACCTTC. Translating gives CASSEAPKDLYGYTF.